The source of this T cell receptor beta chain is a study of T cells in localized non-small cell lung cancer. Overall study findings and caveats: Appearances in adjacent lung were noted for a median roughly 58 of the top 100 tumor clones. Density of T cells in blood, when higher, went with longer overall survival. Sequencing, confined to only one tumor region, leaves heterogeneity possible. Tumor trailed uninvolved adjacent lung in T cell clonality, which peaked there.

Produced via immunoSEQ multiplex PCR; TCRdb's table is partial and in-frame only. The sample records 35,000 to 45,000 clones, 79% being singletons. The ends were cut back, 0 bases at V and 4 bases at J, with 10 bases in the middle. The CDR3 runs to 15 residues. In germline, CDR1 is SGHTA, CDR2 FQGNSA. A word on this clone: The target antigen is unknown.

This clonotype was obtained from a woman aged 40-69 years with stage II squamous cell lung carcinoma. This material consisted of PBMCs, taken before any cancer treatment. This chain connects TRBV7-2 to TRBJ1-5; D call uncertain. The CDR3 bases are TGTGCCAGCAGCTTAGCGCTTGGGCGGAATCAGCCCCAGCATTTT. It codes for CASSLALGRNQPQHF.